This TCR beta chain was retrieved from a study of blood T cells in healthy people across ages. PCR was performed a second time for roughly 6 to 12 cycles using a sample-barcoded 5' primer and a J-beta primer mix. MiXCR, run by TCRdb on the 5' RACE reads, gives a single entry per CDR3 protein. This sample has some 750,000 distinct CDR3 sequences, with about a fifth found just once. With 0 bases removed from V and 7 bases from J, the gap between germline ends came to 10 bases. CDR1 is DFQATT and CDR2 is SNEGSKA in the germline V gene (reference sequence). This CDR3 has 13 amino acids. The receptor was derived from a man in his 70s in good health. This sequence joins TRBV20-1 and TRBJ2-4, with D perhaps matching TRBD1 (6 bases). Sequencing used blood. The CDR3 DNA reads TGCAGTGCTAGAGATCGAGGGGGTAACATTCAGTACTTC. Translating it yields CSARDRGGNIQYF.